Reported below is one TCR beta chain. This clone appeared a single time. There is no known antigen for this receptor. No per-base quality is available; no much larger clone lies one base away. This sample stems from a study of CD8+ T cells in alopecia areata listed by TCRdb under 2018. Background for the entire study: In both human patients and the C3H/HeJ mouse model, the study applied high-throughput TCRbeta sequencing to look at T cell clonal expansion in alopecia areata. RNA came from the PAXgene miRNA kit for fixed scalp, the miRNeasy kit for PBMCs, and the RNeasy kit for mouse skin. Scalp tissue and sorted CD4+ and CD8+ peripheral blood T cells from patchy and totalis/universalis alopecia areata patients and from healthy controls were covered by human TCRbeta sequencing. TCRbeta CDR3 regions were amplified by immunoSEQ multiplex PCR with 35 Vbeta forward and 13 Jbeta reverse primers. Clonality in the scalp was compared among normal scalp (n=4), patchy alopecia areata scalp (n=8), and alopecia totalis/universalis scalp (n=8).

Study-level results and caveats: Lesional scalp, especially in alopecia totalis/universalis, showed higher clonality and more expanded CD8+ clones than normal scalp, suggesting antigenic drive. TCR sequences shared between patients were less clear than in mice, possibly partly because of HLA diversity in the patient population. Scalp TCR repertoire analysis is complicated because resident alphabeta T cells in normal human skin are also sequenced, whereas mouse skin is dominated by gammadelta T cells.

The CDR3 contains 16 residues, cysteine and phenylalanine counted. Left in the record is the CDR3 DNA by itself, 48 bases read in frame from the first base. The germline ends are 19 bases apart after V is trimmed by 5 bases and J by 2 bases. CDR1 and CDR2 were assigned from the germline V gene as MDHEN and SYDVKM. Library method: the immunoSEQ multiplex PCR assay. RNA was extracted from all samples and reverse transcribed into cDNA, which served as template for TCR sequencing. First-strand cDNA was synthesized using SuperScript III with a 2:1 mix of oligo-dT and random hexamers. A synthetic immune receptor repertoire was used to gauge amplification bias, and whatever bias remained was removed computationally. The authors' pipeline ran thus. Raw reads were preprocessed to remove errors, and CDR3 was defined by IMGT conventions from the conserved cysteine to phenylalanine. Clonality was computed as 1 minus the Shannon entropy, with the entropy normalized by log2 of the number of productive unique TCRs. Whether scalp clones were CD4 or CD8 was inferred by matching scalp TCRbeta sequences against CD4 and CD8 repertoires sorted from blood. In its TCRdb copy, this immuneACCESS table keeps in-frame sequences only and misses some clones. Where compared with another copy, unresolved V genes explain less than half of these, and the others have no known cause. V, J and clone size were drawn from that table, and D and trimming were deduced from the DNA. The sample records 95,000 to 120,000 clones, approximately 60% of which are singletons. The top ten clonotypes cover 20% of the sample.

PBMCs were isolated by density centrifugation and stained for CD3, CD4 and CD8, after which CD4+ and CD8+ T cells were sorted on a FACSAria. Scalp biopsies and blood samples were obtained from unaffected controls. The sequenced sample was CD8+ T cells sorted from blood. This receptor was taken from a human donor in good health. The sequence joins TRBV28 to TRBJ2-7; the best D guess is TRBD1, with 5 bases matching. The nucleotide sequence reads TGTGCCAGCAGTCTTGGAATGGCAGGGTGGACCTACGAGCAGTACTTC. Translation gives CASSLGMAGWTYEQYF.